Following are 27 T cell receptor beta chains from one sample sequenced in a study of persistence of HIV-infected CD4 T cells. Overlapping HIV-1 Gag 15-mer peptides at 0.8 to 1 ug per peptide per mL were used. Sorted nonresponding memory CD4+ T cells were CD40L-negative, CD69-negative, CD45RO-high. Sequencing used immunoSEQ version 4 in survey mode. The assay was immunoSEQ multiplex PCR, and TCRdb's table has in-frame clones only and misses some. The sample shows over 60,000 clones, roughly 77% of them seen only once. These receptors' antigens are unknown. Sequencing used CD4+ T cells sorted from PBMCs after roughly 20-hour stimulation, obtained from a patient who received antiretroviral therapy. These receptors were obtained from an adult man with HIV who was CMV-seropositive.

The V and J genes are TRBV12-1 and TRBJ2-7; the DNA was not used to check the table's D call, TRBD1. TRBV12-1 is marked as a pseudogene. The CDR3 consists of 14 residues. The CDR3 protein is CARGDRKSSYEQYF. The CDR3 DNA reads as TGTGCCCGGGGTGACAGGAAAAGCTCCTACGAGCAGTACTTC.

In this sample, this clone turned up a few times. This chain uses TRBV21-1 with TRBJ1-1. TRBV21-1 is given as a pseudogene. The CDR3 consists of 13 residues. This CDR3 is CASSIDLVDEAFF. The DNA of the CDR3 is TGTGCCAGCAGCATAGACCTTGTGGATGAAGCTTTCTTT.

CDR3 sequence reads: CASSLWSTGELFF. The CDR3 nucleotides read TGTGCCAGCAGCTTGTGGTCCACCGGGGAGCTGTTTTTT. This chain connects TRBV7-9 to TRBJ2-2; D is ambiguous. The germline V and J ends were trimmed by 3 bases and 4 bases, with 6 bases remaining between them. CDR3 length equals 13 residues. CDR1 is SEHNR, CDR2 FQNEAQ, per germline (reference sequence).

This clone has just a few counts. V is TRBV2 and J is TRBJ1-1; D is possibly TRBD1 (6 bases). V was clipped by 3 bases and J by 8 bases, with 19 bases between them. This CDR3 spans 15 amino acids. Germline values: CDR1 SNHLY, CDR2 FYNNEI. The CDR3 bases are TGTGCCAGCAGTGAGTATGGACAGCCACGCATCGAAGCTTTCTTT. Translating it yields CASSEYGQPRIEAFF.

The genes are TRBV7-6 and TRBJ1-3; 9 bases agree with TRBD1. Germline CDR1 is SGHVS and CDR2 is FNYEAQ. V shed 4 bases, J shed 3 bases, and the junction held 22 bases outside the gene matches. The CDR3 extends over 21 amino acids. The CDR3 region is CASSSVVGGQGKTQIGNTIYF. DNA of the CDR3: TGTGCCAGCAGCTCGGTAGTAGGGGGACAGGGAAAGACCCAAATTGGAAACACCATATATTTT.

This chain connects TRBV11-2 to TRBJ1-1; D is uncertain. Germline V lookup: CDR1 SGHAT, CDR2 FQNNGV. Trimming shortened V by 8 bases and J by 0 bases, and 7 bases separated the two germline ends. The CDR3 totals 12 residues. CDR3 loop: CASAPLNTEAFF. The CDR3 DNA reads TGTGCCAGCGCCCCTCTGAACACTGAAGCTTTCTTT. Using reference TRBV11-2 and TRBJ1-1 for the parts outside the CDR3, the full variable domain is EAGVAQSPRYKIIEKRQSVAFWCNPISGHATLYWYQQILGQGPKLLIQFQNNGVVDDSQLPKDRFSAERLKGVDSTLKIQPAKLEDSAVYLCASAPLNTEAFFGQGTRLTVV.

V gene TRBV4-1 combines with J gene TRBJ1-5, with D possibly TRBD1 on 5 matching bases. The CDR3 is made up of 17 amino acids. Germline CDR1 MGHRA, CDR2 YSYEKL. The V and J ends lost 0 bases and 1 base respectively, with 13 bases between them. CDR3 region: CASSQDLLWDSNQPQHF. In nucleotides, the CDR3 is TGCGCCAGCAGCCAAGATCTCTTATGGGACAGCAATCAGCCCCAGCATTTT.

The genes are TRBV5-1 and TRBJ2-2; 9 bases fit TRBD2. Trimming removed 0 bases from V and 7 bases from J; junction bases left unmatched: 4. The CDR3 has 15 amino acids. Germline CDR1 and CDR2: SGHRS and YFSETQ. CDR3 loop: CASSLEPAGGGELFF. DNA for the CDR3: TGCGCCAGCAGCTTGGAGCCAGCGGGGGGCGGGGAGCTGTTTTTT.

This clone was counted a few times. The V and J genes are TRBV19 and TRBJ2-7; 9 bases fit TRBD1. Trimming at V came to 5 bases and at J to 3 bases, leaving 5 bases not matched to a gene. CDR1 is LNHDA and CDR2 is SQIVND in the germline V gene (reference sequence). The CDR3 contains 14 residues. The DNA of the CDR3 is TGTGCCAGTAGTTCCGGGACAGGGTACTACGAGCAGTACTTC. Protein: CASSSGTGYYEQYF.

This chain joins TRBV19 and TRBJ2-6, with D possibly being TRBD2 (6 bases). Between the trimmed V and J ends, which lost 3 bases and 0 bases, there was a span of 9 bases. This CDR3 spans 16 amino acids. The germline gives CDR1 LNHDA, CDR2 SQIVND (reference sequence). The CDR3 coding sequence is TGTGCCAGTAGTATCGGGACTTTCTCTGGGGCCAACGTCCTGACTTTC. Translation: CASSIGTFSGANVLTF.

J is TRBJ1-6 and V is TRBV6-5; D is perhaps TRBD1 (5 bases). Per the germline V gene, CDR1 is MNHEY and CDR2 is SVGAGI. V gave up 10 bases and J gave up 7 bases, with 17 bases separating them. The CDR3 spans 14 residues. The CDR3 DNA is TGTGCCACCGGGGTGGAAGGGGTGAATTCACCCCTCCACTTT. Translation gives CATGVEGVNSPLHF.

This sequence joins TRBV2 and TRBJ2-7; TRBD1 agrees at 9 bases. The CDR3 consists of 14 residues. Per germline, CDR1 SNHLY and CDR2 FYNNEI. Trimming at V came to 5 bases and at J to 6 bases, leaving 8 bases not matched to a gene. The chain's CDR3 is CASSTGTGRGEQYF. CDR3 DNA: TGTGCCAGCAGTACCGGGACAGGGAGGGGCGAGCAGTACTTC.

The J gene is TRBJ2-6, the V gene TRBV28; the D is unclear. The CDR3 length is 14 residues. CDR1 MDHEN and CDR2 SYDVKM come from the germline V gene. V shed 4 bases and J shed 0 bases, with 4 bases lying between them. The CDR3 nucleotides are TGTGCCAGCAGTTCTCTCTCTGGGGCCAACGTCCTGACTTTC. The encoded protein is CASSSLSGANVLTF.

In this sample, this clone turned up many times. V is TRBV7-9 and J is TRBJ1-1; TRBD1 matches at 8 bases. From germline, CDR1 is SEHNR and CDR2 FQNEAQ (reference sequence). This CDR3 has 14 amino acids. J was trimmed by 5 bases and V by 6 bases; bases with no gene match: 8. The CDR3 DNA sequence: TGTGCCAGCAGACGGAAACAGGGGGAAACTGAAGCTTTCTTT. This codes for CASRRKQGETEAFF.

In its sample, this clone was seen many times. V gene TRBV27 combines with J gene TRBJ1-1, with D hard to call. Trimming shortened V by 2 bases and J by 5 bases, and 9 bases separated the two germline ends. CDR1 and CDR2 from the germline V gene are MNHEY and SMNVEV (reference sequence). The length of the CDR3 is 13 residues. The CDR3 sequence is CASSLTRQTEAFF. In DNA form, the CDR3 reads TGTGCCAGCAGTTTAACCAGACAAACTGAAGCTTTCTTT.

V is TRBV2 and J is TRBJ1-1, with a weak D call TRBD1 (6 bases). The CDR3 extends over 14 amino acids. V gave up 10 bases and J gave up 1 base, with 16 bases separating them. CDR1 and CDR2 (germline): SNHLY, FYNNEI. The CDR3 DNA reads as TGTGCCATCCGGGACACCGGGGGGAACACTGAAGCTTTCTTT. This codes for CAIRDTGGNTEAFF.

This clone was detected only once. This chain joins TRBV3-1 (or the pseudogene TRBV3-2) and TRBJ1-5; the D gene is possibly TRBD1 (5 bases). Trimming took 8 bases from V and 9 from J, leaving 20 bases between them. Germline loops: CDR1 LGHDT, CDR2 YNNKEL (reference sequence). The CDR3 has 14 residues. The CDR3 DNA follows: TGTGCCAGCGGCCCGACAGACGGGCGGGGGCCCCAGCATTTT. It yields the protein CASGPTDGRGPQHF.

The V gene is TRBV7-9, the J gene TRBJ1-2, with D tentatively TRBD1 (6 bases). The V end lost 10 bases, the J end lost 0 bases, and 12 bases lay between the germline ends. The CDR3 contains 13 residues. CDR1 and CDR2 from the germline V gene are SEHNR and FQNEAQ (reference sequence). The CDR3 DNA sequence: TGTGCCACTCCCGGGGGCCCTAACTATGGCTACACCTTC. This codes for CATPGGPNYGYTF.

The rearrangement joins TRBV18 to TRBJ1-2; D might be TRBD1 (5 bases). The V and J ends lost 3 bases and 4 bases respectively, with 12 bases between them. This CDR3 region has 14 residues. In germline, CDR1 is KGHSH, CDR2 LQKENI. The CDR3 spells CASSPREMGYGYTF. CDR3 nucleotides: TGTGCCAGCTCACCCAGGGAGATGGGCTATGGCTACACCTTC.

This clone was picked up a small number of times. The J gene is TRBJ1-1, the V gene TRBV5-1; weak D call: TRBD1 (5 bases). CDR1 and CDR2 from the germline V gene are SGHRS and YFSETQ. Trimming shortened V by 2 bases and J by 9 bases, and 11 bases separated the two germline ends. This CDR3 region has 12 residues. This CDR3 reads CASSLDEGKAFF. The DNA of the CDR3 is TGCGCCAGCAGCTTAGATGAGGGGAAAGCTTTCTTT.

The V and J genes are TRBV27 and TRBJ2-3; TRBD2 agrees at 9 bases. The V gene end was trimmed by 3 bases and the J gene end by 2 bases; junction bases not matched to a gene: 3. Per the germline V gene, CDR1 is MNHEY and CDR2 is SMNVEV (reference sequence). This CDR3 contains 15 residues. The CDR3 here is CASSLKRGATDTQYF. In DNA, the CDR3 is TGTGCCAGCAGTTTGAAGCGGGGGGCCACAGATACGCAGTATTTT.

V gene TRBV6-5 combines with J gene TRBJ2-7; D call uncertain. The CDR3 contains 13 residues. V shed 6 bases and J shed 3 bases, with 12 bases lying between them. Germline lookup yields CDR1 MNHEY and CDR2 SVGAGI. CDR3 nucleotide sequence: TGTGCCAGCAGGCCCCCGAGCAGCTACGAGCAGTACTTC. Translation: CASRPPSSYEQYF.

The chain combines TRBV18 with TRBJ2-5; the D is unclear. The V and J ends lost 0 bases and 7 bases respectively, with 24 bases between them. Germline V lookup: CDR1 KGHSH, CDR2 LQKENI. The CDR3 runs 18 residues. The DNA of the CDR3 is TGTGCCAGCTCACCACCTATGGGCCATCGGGCAGGCCGAGGGACCCAGTACTTC. Its protein product is CASSPPMGHRAGRGTQYF.

The rearrangement links TRBV5-1 to TRBJ2-1; no firm D call. There are 15 residues in the CDR3. Germline V gives CDR1 SGHRS, CDR2 YFSETQ. The V end was cut by 0 bases, the J end by 8 bases, with 15 bases between. The CDR3 sequence is CASSLAEKVGDEQFF. The CDR3 DNA is TGCGCCAGCAGCTTGGCCGAAAAGGTGGGCGATGAGCAGTTCTTC.

This clone was seen a few times. The chain uses TRBV19 and TRBJ1-5, with TRBD1 identical over 8 bases. V trimming: 4 bases; J trimming: 6 bases; junction bases outside the gene matches: 8. This CDR3 region has 15 residues. CDR1 LNHDA and CDR2 SQIVND come from the germline V gene (reference sequence). The CDR3 DNA sequence: TGTGCCAGTAGTACGCAACGGACAGGGAGTCAGCCCCAGCATTTT. Translation gives CASSTQRTGSQPQHF.

This chain connects TRBV6-6 to TRBJ1-5; TRBD1 is a possible D gene (5 bases). V lost 2 bases and J lost 1, with 12 bases in between. The CDR3 sequence is 16 residues long. Germline V gene data show CDR1 as MNHNY and CDR2 as SVGAGI (reference sequence). The CDR3 region has the DNA TGTGCCAGCAGTTACGAGGGGTTCGGAAGCAATCAGCCCCAGCATTTT. The encoded protein is CASSYEGFGSNQPQHF.

This clone was observed a handful of times. The V call is TRBV19, the J call TRBJ1-5; D is ambiguous. The CDR3 is 14 amino acids. V gave up 5 bases and J gave up 5 bases, with 13 bases separating them. The V gene's germline CDR1 is LNHDA and CDR2 SQIVND (reference sequence). The CDR3 protein is CASSDRRRDQPQHF. The CDR3 nucleotides read TGTGCCAGTAGTGACCGCAGGCGGGATCAGCCCCAGCATTTT.